This T cell receptor beta chain was captured in a study of PD-L1 blockade in urothelial cancer. About the study: Prior chemotherapy regimens per patient numbered 0 to 3.

Profiled with immunoSEQ multiplex PCR; TCRdb holds only in-frame clones, not every one. The sample has roughly 100,000 clones; 80% to 90% are singletons. Germline lookup yields CDR1 MNHEY and CDR2 SMNVEV (reference sequence). The trim removed 5 bases at V and 2 bases at J, leaving 12 bases unmatched. CDR3 length equals 18 residues. The sample's time point: pretreatment peripheral blood. This chain joins TRBV27 and TRBJ1-5; TRBD1 matches at 10 bases. The input for sequencing was PBMCs, taken around atezolizumab (anti-PD-L1) treatment. The TCR was taken from a woman older than 75 with urothelial cancer. This chain's CDR3 is CASSPSTGGLWGNQPQHF. Written as DNA, the CDR3 is TGTGCCAGCAGTCCATCGACAGGGGGCTTATGGGGCAATCAGCCCCAGCATTTT.